This T cell receptor (beta chain) was observed in a study of cytomegalovirus exposure and HLA in healthy donors. Study information: Early released data had about 85 million unique TCRs, all coming from HLA-typed donors.

The primer mix had 60 Vbeta and 13 Jbeta primers. The method was immunoSEQ multiplex PCR; TCRdb's version includes in-frame clones alone and lacks a portion of them. The sample holds about 110,000 clones, roughly four fifths seen once. Points from the study as a whole: Follow-up analysis later connected one missense variant in DCLRE1C with trimming of TCR beta V- and J-genes. Per published reports, the classifier diagnosed cytomegalovirus status with high specificity and sensitivity. It was confirmed in vitro that a few of the CMV-associated chains were specific for CMV antigens.

A note on this clone: The antigen remains unidentified.

This CDR3 comprises 15 residues. The trim removed 5 bases at V and 6 bases at J, leaving 11 bases unmatched. In germline, CDR1 is MNHEY, CDR2 SMNVEV (reference sequence). The receptor comes from a man between 18 and 29 years old in good health and CMV-seronegative. Sequenced: PBMCs. The chain employs TRBV27 and TRBJ1-2; TRBD1 aligns across 8 bases. The CDR3 loop is CASSRRQGRQDGYTF. The CDR3 DNA is TGTGCCAGCAGTCGGCGACAGGGGCGCCAGGATGGCTACACCTTC.